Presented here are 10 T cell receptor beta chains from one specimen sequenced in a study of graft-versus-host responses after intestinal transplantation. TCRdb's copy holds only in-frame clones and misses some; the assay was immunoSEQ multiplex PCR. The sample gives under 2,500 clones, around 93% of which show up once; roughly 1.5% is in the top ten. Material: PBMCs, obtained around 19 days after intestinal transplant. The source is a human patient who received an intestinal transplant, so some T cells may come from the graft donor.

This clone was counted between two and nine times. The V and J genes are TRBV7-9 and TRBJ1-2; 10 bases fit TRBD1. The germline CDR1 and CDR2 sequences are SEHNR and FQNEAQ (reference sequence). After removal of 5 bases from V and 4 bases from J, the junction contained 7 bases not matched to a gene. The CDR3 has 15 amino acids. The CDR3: CASSIDRGQGYGYTF. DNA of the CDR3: TGTGCCAGCAGCATCGACAGGGGGCAGGGCTATGGCTACACCTTC.

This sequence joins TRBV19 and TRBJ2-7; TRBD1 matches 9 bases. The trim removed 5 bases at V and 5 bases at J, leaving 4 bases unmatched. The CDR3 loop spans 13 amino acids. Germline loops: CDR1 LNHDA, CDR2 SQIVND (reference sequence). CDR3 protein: CASSWTGAHEQYV. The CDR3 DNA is TGTGCCAGTAGTTGGACAGGGGCCCACGAGCAGTACGTC.

CDR3 region: CASSPPKSAANRGIGKTTNEKLFF. DNA of the CDR3: TGTGCCAGCTCACCACCGAAATCGGCCGCGAACAGGGGAATAGGGAAAACAACTAATGAAAAACTGTTTTTT. This chain joins TRBV18 and TRBJ1-4; 7 nucleotides match TRBD1. This CDR3 spans 24 amino acids. V was pared by 0 bases and J by 0 bases, with 25 bases of the junction left unmatched. Germline V gene lookup returns CDR1 KGHSH and CDR2 LQKENI.

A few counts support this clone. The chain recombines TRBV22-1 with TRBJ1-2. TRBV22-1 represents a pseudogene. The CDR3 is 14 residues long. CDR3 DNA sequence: TGTCCTGGGAGTGCGGCGAGAAAGACCTATGGCTACACCTTC. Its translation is CPGSAARKTYGYTF.

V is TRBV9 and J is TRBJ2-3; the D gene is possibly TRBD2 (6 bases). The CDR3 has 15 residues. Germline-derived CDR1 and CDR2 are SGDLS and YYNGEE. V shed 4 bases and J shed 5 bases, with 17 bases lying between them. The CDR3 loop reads CASSPFGGEGDTQYF. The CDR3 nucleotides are TGTGCCAGCAGCCCCTTCGGGGGAGAGGGAGATACGCAGTATTTT.

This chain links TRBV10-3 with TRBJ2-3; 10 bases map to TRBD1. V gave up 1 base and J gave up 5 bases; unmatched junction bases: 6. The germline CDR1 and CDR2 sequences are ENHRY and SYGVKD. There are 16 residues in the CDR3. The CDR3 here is CAISELGDRGIDTQYF. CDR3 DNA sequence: TGTGCCATCAGTGAGTTGGGGGACAGGGGTATAGATACGCAGTATTTT.

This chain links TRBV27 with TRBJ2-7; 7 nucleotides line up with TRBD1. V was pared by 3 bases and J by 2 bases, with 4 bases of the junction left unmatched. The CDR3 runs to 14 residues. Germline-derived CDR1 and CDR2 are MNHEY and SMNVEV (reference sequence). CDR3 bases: TGTGCCAGCAGTTTGACAGGGACAGCCTACGAGCAGTACTTC. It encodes CASSLTGTAYEQYF.

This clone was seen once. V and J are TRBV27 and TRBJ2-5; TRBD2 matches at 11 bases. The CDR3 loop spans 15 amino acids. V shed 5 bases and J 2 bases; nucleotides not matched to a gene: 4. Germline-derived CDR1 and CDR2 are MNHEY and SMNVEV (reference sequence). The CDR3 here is CASSPGTSGQETQYF. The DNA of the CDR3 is TGTGCCAGCAGTCCGGGGACTAGCGGACAAGAGACCCAGTACTTC.

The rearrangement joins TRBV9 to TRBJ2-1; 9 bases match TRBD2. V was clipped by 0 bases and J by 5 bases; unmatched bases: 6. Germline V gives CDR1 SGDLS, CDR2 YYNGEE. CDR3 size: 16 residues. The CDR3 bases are TGTGCCAGCAGCGTAGAGGCGGGGGGGATTAACAATGAGCAGTTCTTC. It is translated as CASSVEAGGINNEQFF.

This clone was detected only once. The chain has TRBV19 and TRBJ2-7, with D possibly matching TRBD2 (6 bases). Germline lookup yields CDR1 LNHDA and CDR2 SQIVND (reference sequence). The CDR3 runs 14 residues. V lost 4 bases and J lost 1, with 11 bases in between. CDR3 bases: TGTGCCAGTAGTACCACGGCGGGATCCTACGAGCAGTACTTC. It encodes CASSTTAGSYEQYF.